Listed below are T cell receptor beta chains from one sample, sequenced in a study of cytomegalovirus exposure and HLA in healthy donors. The data were produced by immunoSEQ multiplex PCR, yet TCRdb's version contains in-frame clones alone and is incomplete. The sample shows approximately 150,000 clones, roughly four fifths of them seen only once. Source material: PBMCs. These receptor sequences come from a woman aged 45-59 years in good health and CMV-seronegative. CDR3s include the opening cysteine and the closing phenylalanine or tryptophan. The D gene is left open where the match is weak. Rows give clone size only sometimes, using once, few, many, or a class for an expanded clone.

d_call j_call v_call clone_size cdr3_aa cdr3_nt
TRBD2 TRBJ2-3 TRBV12-5 NA CASGFSGSTDTQYF TGTGCTAGTGGTTTTAGCGGGAGCACAGATACGCAGTATTTT
TRBD2 TRBJ2-5 TRBV6-5 once CASRWTSGGAETQYF TGTGCCAGCAGGTGGACTAGCGGGGGGGCGGAGACCCAGTACTTC
TRBD1 TRBJ2-3 TRBV7-9 NA CASSRSGTGRTDTQYF TGTGCCAGCAGCCGAAGTGGGACAGGGAGGACAGATACGCAGTATTTT
NA TRBJ1-1 TRBV28 NA CASTSKRGFLTEAFF TGTGCCAGCACCTCCAAGCGGGGTTTTCTCACTGAAGCTTTCTTT
TRBD2 TRBJ2-7 TRBV6-5 NA CASARTSGSTYEQYF TGTGCCAGTGCTCGGACTAGCGGGAGCACCTACGAGCAGTACTTC
TRBD1 TRBJ1-3 TRBV28 NA CASSFTGASGEGNTIYF TGTGCCAGCAGTTTCACAGGGGCCTCCGGGGAAGGAAACACCATATATTTT
NA TRBJ2-1 TRBV6-1 few CASSGGLSYNEQFF TGTGCCAGCAGTGGGGGGCTGAGCTACAATGAGCAGTTCTTC
NA TRBJ2-2 TRBV6-6 NA CASTYADLNTGELFF TGTGCCAGCACCTACGCCGATCTGAACACCGGGGAGCTGTTTTTT
TRBD1 TRBJ2-7 TRBV4-3 NA CASSQVLQGNEQYF TGCGCCAGCAGCCAAGTTTTACAGGGGAACGAGCAGTACTTC
TRBD2 TRBJ2-2 TRBV5-4 NA CASRLAGPSTGELFF TGTGCCAGCAGATTAGCGGGACCGAGCACCGGGGAGCTGTTTTTT
TRBD1 TRBJ1-1 TRBV15 NA CATSKLRQGTEAFF TGTGCCACCAGCAAACTACGACAGGGGACTGAAGCTTTCTTT
NA TRBJ2-1 TRBV6-4 NA CASSRGSYNEQFF TGTGCCAGCAGCAGAGGCTCCTACAATGAGCAGTTCTTC
NA TRBJ1-1 TRBV28 NA CASRQDIWNTEAFF TGTGCCAGCAGGCAGGACATTTGGAACACTGAAGCTTTCTTT
NA TRBJ1-1 TRBV5-4 NA CASSLGALNTEAFF TGTGCCAGCAGCCTTGGGGCATTAAACACTGAAGCTTTCTTT
NA TRBJ1-2 TRBV10-3 few CAINLDSNYGYTF TGTGCCATCAACCTCGACAGTAACTATGGCTACACCTTC
NA TRBJ2-3 TRBV6-4 NA CASSAETTDTQYF TGTGCCAGCAGCGCGGAAACCACAGATACGCAGTATTTT
NA TRBJ1-1 TRBV7-8 NA CASRRLMAQGNTEAFF TGTGCCAGCAGACGTTTAATGGCACAGGGAAACACTGAAGCTTTCTTT
NA TRBJ1-5 TRBV19 once CASRGTGTSSNQPQHF TGTGCCAGTAGAGGGACGGGGACAAGTAGCAATCAGCCCCAGCATTTT
NA TRBJ1-2 TRBV7-9 NA CSSSPNLRDNNYGYTF TGTTCCAGCAGCCCGAACCTCCGGGACAATAACTATGGCTACACCTTC
TRBD2 TRBJ2-7 TRBV28 NA CASSFPRLAGGYEQYF TGTGCCAGCAGTTTCCCTCGACTAGCGGGAGGGTACGAGCAGTACTTC
NA TRBJ2-5 TRBV2 NA CATSLRQETQYF TGTGCGACATCCCTCAGGCAAGAGACCCAGTACTTC
NA TRBJ1-5 TRBV27 NA CASSFSGAHQPQHF TGTGCCAGCAGTTTTTCAGGGGCTCATCAGCCCCAGCATTTT
NA TRBJ2-2 TRBV30 few CAWSRTGGGRELFF TGTGCCTGGAGTCGTACTGGGGGGGGCCGGGAGCTGTTTTTT
TRBD1 TRBJ1-5 TRBV19 NA CASTLKGDRGVYSNQPQHF TGTGCCAGTACCCTTAAGGGGGACAGGGGGGTTTATAGCAATCAGCCCCAGCATTTT
TRBD2 TRBJ2-7 TRBV5-8 NA CASSPGAGGLHSYEQYF TGTGCCAGCAGCCCGGGCGCGGGGGGCTTACACTCCTACGAGCAGTACTTC
TRBD1 TRBJ1-2 TRBV6-5 once CASSLGQGGYGYTF TGTGCCAGCAGTCTGGGACAGGGAGGCTATGGCTACACCTTC
NA TRBJ2-7 TRBV30 NA CAWSRGDYEQYF TGTGCCTGGAGCAGGGGTGACTACGAGCAGTACTTC
TRBD1 TRBJ1-2 TRBV7-2 many CASSFGTGRYTF TGTGCCAGCAGCTTCGGGACAGGGCGCTACACCTTC
TRBD2 TRBJ2-1 TRBV5-1 NA CASSALLAGAHNEQFF TGCGCCAGCAGCGCCTTACTAGCGGGAGCCCACAATGAGCAGTTCTTC
NA TRBJ2-3 TRBV5-1 once CASSLELYGSSTDTQYF TGCGCCAGCAGCTTGGAACTGTACGGGTCAAGCACAGATACGCAGTATTTT
NA TRBJ1-2 TRBV28 NA CASSPQGWGGYTF TGTGCCAGCAGTCCGCAGGGGTGGGGGGGCTACACCTTC
NA TRBJ2-4 TRBV5-6 NA CASSLNRVLAKNIQYF TGTGCCAGCAGCTTGAACAGGGTACTAGCCAAAAACATTCAGTACTTC
TRBD1 TRBJ1-6 TRBV7-9 NA CASTPDRANSPLHF TGTGCCAGCACCCCGGACAGGGCCAATTCACCCCTCCACTTT
NA TRBJ2-7 TRBV28 once CASGALGEQYF TGTGCCAGCGGGGCCTTGGGGGAGCAGTACTTC
NA TRBJ1-3 TRBV4-3 few CASSQSLGTYGNTIYF TGCGCCAGCAGCCAATCCCTTGGGACATATGGAAACACCATATATTTT
TRBD2 TRBJ2-1 TRBV19 NA CASSIDGAAGGYNEQFF TGTGCCAGTAGTATTGACGGGGCGGCGGGGGGATACAATGAGCAGTTCTTC
NA TRBJ2-2 TRBV28 NA CASNPSVVKTGELFF TGTGCCAGCAACCCCTCAGTGGTAAAGACCGGGGAGCTGTTTTTT
TRBD2 TRBJ2-1 TRBV9 NA CASSVRASGYYNEQFF TGTGCCAGCAGCGTACGGGCTAGCGGGTACTACAATGAGCAGTTCTTC
TRBD1 TRBJ2-7 TRBV7-9 NA CASSLDRGDYEQYF TGTGCCAGCAGCTTAGACAGGGGGGACTACGAGCAGTACTTC